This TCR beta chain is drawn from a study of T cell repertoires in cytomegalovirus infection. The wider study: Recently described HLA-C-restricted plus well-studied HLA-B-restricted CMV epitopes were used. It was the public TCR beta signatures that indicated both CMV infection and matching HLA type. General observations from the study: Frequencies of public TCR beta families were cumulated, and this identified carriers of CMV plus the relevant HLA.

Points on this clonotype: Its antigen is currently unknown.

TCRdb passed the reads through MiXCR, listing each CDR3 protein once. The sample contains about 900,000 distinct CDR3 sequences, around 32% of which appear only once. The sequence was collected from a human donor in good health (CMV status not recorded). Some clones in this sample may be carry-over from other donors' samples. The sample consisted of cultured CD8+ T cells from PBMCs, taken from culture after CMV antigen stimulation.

Here the CDR3 reads CASSYERGRYQETQYF. In DNA, the CDR3 is TGTGCCAGCAGTTACGAGCGGGGGAGGTACCAAGAGACCCAGTACTTC. This chain connects TRBV6-2 or TRBV6-3 to TRBJ2-5; the match to TRBD2 covers 8 bases. The length of the CDR3 is 16 residues. Trimming cost V 2 bases and J 0 bases; bases outside gene matches: 5. Germline CDR1 MNHEY, CDR2 SVGEGT.